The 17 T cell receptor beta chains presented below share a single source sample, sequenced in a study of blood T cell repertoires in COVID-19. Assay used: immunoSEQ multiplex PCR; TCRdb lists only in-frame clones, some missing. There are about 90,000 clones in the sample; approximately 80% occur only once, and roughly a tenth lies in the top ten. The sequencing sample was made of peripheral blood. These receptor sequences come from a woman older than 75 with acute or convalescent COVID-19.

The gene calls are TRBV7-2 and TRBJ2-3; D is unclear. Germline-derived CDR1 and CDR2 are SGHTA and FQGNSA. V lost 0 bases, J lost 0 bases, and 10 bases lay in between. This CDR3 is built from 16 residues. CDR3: CASSLARQSSTDTQYF. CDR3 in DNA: TGTGCCAGCAGCTTAGCGCGGCAGTCTAGCACAGATACGCAGTATTTT.

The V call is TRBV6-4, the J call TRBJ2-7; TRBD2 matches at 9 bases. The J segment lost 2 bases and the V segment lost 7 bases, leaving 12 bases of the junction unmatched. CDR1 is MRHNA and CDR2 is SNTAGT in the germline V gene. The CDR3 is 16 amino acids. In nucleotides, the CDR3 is TGTGCCAGCACATCTAGCGGGACGTCCCCAGCCTACGAGCAGTACTTC. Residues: CASTSSGTSPAYEQYF.

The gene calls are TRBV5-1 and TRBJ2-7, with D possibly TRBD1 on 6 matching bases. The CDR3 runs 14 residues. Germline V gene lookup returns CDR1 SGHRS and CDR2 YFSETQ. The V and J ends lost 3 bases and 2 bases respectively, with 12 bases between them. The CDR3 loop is CASSSRDTTYEQYF. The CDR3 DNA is TGCGCCAGCAGCTCCCGGGACACCACCTACGAGCAGTACTTC. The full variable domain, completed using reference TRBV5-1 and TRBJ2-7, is KAGVTQTPRYLIKTRGQQVTLSCSPISGHRSVSWYQQTPGQGLQFLFEYFSETQRNKGNFPGRFSGRQFSNSRSEMNVSTLELGDSALYLCASSSRDTTYEQYFGPGTRLTVT.

This CDR3 reads CASSHGGAGNTEAFF. CDR3 bases: TGTGCCAGCAGCCATGGGGGCGCTGGGAACACTGAAGCTTTCTTT. The genes are TRBV3-1 (or the pseudogene TRBV3-2) and TRBJ1-1; tentative D call: TRBD1 (6 bases). CDR3 length: 15 residues. The V end lost 3 bases, the J end lost 1 base, and 12 bases lay between the germline ends. Germline values: CDR1 LGHDT, CDR2 YNNKEL (reference sequence).

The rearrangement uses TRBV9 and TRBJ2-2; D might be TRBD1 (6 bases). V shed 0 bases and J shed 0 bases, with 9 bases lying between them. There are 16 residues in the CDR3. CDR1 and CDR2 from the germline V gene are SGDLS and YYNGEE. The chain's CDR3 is CASSVGGQSNTGELFF. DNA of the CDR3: TGTGCCAGCAGCGTAGGTGGACAGTCGAACACCGGGGAGCTGTTTTTT.

DNA of the CDR3: TGCGCCAGCAGCAACCAGGGGGCAGGCACCGGGGAGCTGTTTTTT. This translates into CASSNQGAGTGELFF. V usage is TRBV5-1 and J usage is TRBJ2-2; 8 bases agree with TRBD1. This CDR3 region has 15 residues. The trim removed 4 bases at V and 4 bases at J, leaving 6 bases unmatched. CDR1 and CDR2 from the germline V gene are SGHRS and YFSETQ.

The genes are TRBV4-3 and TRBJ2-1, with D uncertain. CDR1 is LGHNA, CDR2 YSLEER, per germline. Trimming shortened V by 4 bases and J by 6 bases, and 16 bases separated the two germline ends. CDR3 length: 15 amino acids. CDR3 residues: CASSPYRGRSNEQFF. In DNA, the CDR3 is TGCGCCAGCAGCCCTTATCGAGGTCGATCCAATGAGCAGTTCTTC.

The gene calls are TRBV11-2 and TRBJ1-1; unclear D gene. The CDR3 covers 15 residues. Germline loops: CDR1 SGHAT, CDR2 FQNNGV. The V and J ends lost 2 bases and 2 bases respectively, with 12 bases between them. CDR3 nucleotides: TGTGCCAGCAGCTTACTCGGGGAGCCCAACACTGAAGCTTTCTTT. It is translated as CASSLLGEPNTEAFF.

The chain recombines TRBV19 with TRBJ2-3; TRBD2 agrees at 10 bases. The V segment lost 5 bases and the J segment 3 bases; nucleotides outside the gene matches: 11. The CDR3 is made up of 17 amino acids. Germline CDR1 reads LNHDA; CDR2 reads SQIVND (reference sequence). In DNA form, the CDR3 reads TGTGCCAGTAGTCCTCGGGGGACTAGCGAGAGTACAGATACGCAGTATTTT. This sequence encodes CASSPRGTSESTDTQYF.

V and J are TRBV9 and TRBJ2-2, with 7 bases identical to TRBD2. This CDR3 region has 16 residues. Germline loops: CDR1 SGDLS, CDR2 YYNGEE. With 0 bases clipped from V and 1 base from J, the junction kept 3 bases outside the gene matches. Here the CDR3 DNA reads TGTGCCAGCAGCGTAGTTGGGGGGGAGAACACCGGGGAGCTGTTTTTT. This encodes CASSVVGGENTGELFF.

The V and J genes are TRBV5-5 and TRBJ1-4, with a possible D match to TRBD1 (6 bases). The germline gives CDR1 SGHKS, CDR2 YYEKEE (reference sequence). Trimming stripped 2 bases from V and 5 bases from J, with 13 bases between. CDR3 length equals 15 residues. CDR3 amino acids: CASSLSGQRNEKLFF. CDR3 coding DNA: TGTGCCAGCAGCTTAAGCGGACAGAGAAATGAAAAACTGTTTTTT.

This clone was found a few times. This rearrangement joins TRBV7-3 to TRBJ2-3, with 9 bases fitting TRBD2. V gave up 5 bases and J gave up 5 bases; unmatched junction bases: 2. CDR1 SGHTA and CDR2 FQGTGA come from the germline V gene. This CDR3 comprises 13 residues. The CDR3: CASSHSGGDTQYF. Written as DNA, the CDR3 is TGTGCCAGCAGCCATAGCGGGGGAGATACGCAGTATTTT.

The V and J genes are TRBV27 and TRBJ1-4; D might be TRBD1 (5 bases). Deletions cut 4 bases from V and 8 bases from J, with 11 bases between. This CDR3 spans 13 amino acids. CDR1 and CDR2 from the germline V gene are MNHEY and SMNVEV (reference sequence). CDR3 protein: CASSWGVREKLFF. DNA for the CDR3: TGTGCCAGCAGTTGGGGGGTCAGGGAAAAACTGTTTTTT.

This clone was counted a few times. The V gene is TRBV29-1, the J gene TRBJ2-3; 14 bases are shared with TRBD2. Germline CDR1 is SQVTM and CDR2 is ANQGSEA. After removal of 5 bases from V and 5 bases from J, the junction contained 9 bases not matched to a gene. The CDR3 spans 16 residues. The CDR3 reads CSVSTSGRAPQDTQYF. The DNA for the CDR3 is TGCAGCGTTTCGACTAGCGGGAGGGCCCCACAAGATACGCAGTATTTT.

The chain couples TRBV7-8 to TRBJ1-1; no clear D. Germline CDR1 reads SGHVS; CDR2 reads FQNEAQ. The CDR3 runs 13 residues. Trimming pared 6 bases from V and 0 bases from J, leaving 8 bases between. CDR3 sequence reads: CASREGVNTEAFF. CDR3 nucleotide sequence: TGTGCCAGCAGGGAGGGAGTGAACACTGAAGCTTTCTTT. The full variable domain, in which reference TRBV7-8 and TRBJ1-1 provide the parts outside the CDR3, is GAGVSQSPRYKVAKRGQDVALRCDPISGHVSLFWYQQALGQGPEFLTYFQNEAQLDKSGLPSDRFFAERPEGSVSTLKIQRTQQEDSAVYLCASREGVNTEAFFGQGTRLTVV.

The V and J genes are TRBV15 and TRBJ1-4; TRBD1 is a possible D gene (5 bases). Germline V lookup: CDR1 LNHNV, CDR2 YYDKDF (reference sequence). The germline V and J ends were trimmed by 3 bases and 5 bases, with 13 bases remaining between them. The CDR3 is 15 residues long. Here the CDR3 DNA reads TGTGCCACCAGCAGTCCCCGTGGGGCGAATGAAAAACTGTTTTTT. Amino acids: CATSSPRGANEKLFF.

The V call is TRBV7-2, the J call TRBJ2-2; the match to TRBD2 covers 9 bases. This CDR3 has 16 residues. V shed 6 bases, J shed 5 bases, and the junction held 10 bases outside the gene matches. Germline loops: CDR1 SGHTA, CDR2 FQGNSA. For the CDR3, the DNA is TGTGCCAGCAGGCCGGCTGGCCTAGCGGGGACCGGGGAGCTGTTTTTT. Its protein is CASRPAGLAGTGELFF.